This entry features one T cell receptor beta chain sequence. The CDR3 loop spans 19 amino acids. The V and J ends lost 0 bases and 0 bases, in that order; junction bases with no gene match: 6. CDR1 is MGHRA, CDR2 YSYEKL, per germline. Profiled with immunoSEQ multiplex PCR; TCRdb holds only in-frame clones, not every one. The sample contains 300,000 to 400,000 clones, 85% to 90% of which appear only once. The data stem from a study of blood T cell repertoires in COVID-19. The chain has TRBV4-1 and TRBJ1-4; 11 bases map to TRBD1. The clonotype comes from a human donor in a cohort sampled during active COVID-19. The material sequenced was peripheral blood. The CDR3 DNA follows: TGCGCCAGCAGCCAAGATGGGACAGGGGGTTACGCAACTAATGAAAAACTGTTTTTT. Translation gives CASSQDGTGGYATNEKLFF.